Given below is one T cell receptor beta chain in context. Its antigen is as yet unknown. Cell sorting via CD45RO/CCR7/CD25/CD127/CD95/CD27 was performed to obtain CD4+ naive, central memory, regulatory and stem cell-like memory cells. Each sorted population was over 98% pure. This CDR3 is built from 13 residues. Between the trimmed V and J ends, which lost 2 bases and 2 bases, there was a span of 9 bases. The germline gives CDR1 GTSNPN, CDR2 SVGIG (reference sequence). The data are from a study of beta chain features in type 1 diabetes. Expressed TCRB transcripts were sequenced after all isolated RNA was converted to cDNA. An average approximately 3.3 million reads came from naive, central memory and regulatory T cell samples. The data were produced by immunoSEQ multiplex PCR, yet TCRdb's version contains in-frame clones alone and is incomplete. Altogether hundreds of thousands of clones are present, over 12% being singletons, with the ten largest covering 0.03% to 0.045%.

Study-level points and caveats: TCRB CDR3s were moderately but significantly shorter in Type 1 diabetes patients in all four CD4+ subsets.

What was sequenced was naive CD4+ T cells from blood. The V and J genes are TRBV30 and TRBJ1-1, with D uncertain. The sequence derives from a man between 18 and 35 years old with type 1 diabetes. In nucleotides, the CDR3 is TGTGCCTGGAGTACTTGGATAAACACTGAAGCTTTCTTT. The encoded protein is CAWSTWINTEAFF. The full variable domain, its missing parts supplied by reference TRBV30 and TRBJ1-1, is SQTIHQWPATLVQPVGSPLSLECTVEGTSNPNLYWYRQAAGRGLQLLFYSVGIGQISSEVPQNLSASRPQDRQFILSSKKLLLSDSGFYLCAWSTWINTEAFFGQGTRLTVV.